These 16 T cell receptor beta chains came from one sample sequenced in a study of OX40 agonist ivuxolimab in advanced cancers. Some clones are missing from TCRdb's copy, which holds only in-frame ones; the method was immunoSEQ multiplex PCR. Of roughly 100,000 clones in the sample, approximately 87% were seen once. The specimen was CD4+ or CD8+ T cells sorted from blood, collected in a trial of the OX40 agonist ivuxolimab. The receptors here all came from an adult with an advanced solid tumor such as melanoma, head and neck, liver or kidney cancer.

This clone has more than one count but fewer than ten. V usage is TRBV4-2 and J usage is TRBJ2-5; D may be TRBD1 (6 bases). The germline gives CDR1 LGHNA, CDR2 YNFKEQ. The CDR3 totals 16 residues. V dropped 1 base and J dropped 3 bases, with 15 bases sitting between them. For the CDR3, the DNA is TGTGCCAGCAGCCAAGTTGGGTCAGCAGGGGAAGAGACCCAGTACTTC. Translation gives CASSQVGSAGEETQYF.

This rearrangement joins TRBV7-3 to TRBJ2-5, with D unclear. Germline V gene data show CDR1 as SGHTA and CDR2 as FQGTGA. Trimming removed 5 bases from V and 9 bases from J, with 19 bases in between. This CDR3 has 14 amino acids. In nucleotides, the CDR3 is TGTGCCAGCAGCCCCGGCGGCTTTGGGTGGGCCCAGTACTTC. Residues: CASSPGGFGWAQYF.

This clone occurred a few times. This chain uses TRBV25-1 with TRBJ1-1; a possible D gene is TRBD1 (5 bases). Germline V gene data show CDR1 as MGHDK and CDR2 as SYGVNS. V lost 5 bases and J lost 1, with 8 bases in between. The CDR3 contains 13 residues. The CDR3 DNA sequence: TGTGCCAGCAGTCCGACAGCGAACACTGAAGCTTTCTTT. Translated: CASSPTANTEAFF. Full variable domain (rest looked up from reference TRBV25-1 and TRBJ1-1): EADIYQTPRYLVIGTGKKITLECSQTMGHDKMYWYQQDPGMELHLIHYSYGVNSTEKGDLSSESTVSRIRTEHFPLTLESARPSHTSQYLCASSPTANTEAFFGQGTRLTVV.

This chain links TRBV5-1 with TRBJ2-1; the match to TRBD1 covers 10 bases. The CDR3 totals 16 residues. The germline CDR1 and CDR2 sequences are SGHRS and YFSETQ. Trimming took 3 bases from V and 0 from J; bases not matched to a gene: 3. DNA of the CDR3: TGCGCCAGCAGCTACAGGACAGGGGGCTCCTACAATGAGCAGTTCTTC. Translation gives CASSYRTGGSYNEQFF.

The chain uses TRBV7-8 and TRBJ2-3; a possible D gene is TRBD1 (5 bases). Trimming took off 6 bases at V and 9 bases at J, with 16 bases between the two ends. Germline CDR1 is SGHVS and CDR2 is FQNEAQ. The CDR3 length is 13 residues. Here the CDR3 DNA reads TGTGCCAGCAGAACAACCTCTAGGGGAACGCAGTATTTT. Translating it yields CASRTTSRGTQYF.

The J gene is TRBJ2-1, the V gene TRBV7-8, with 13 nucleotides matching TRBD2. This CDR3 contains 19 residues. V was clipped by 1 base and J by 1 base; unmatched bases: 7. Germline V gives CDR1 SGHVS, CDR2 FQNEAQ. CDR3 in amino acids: CASSLEGTSGIVSYNEQFF. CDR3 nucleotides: TGTGCCAGCAGCTTAGAGGGGACTAGCGGGATAGTATCCTACAATGAGCAGTTCTTC. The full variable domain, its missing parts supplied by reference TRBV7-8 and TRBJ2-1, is GAGVSQSPRYKVAKRGQDVALRCDPISGHVSLFWYQQALGQGPEFLTYFQNEAQLDKSGLPSDRFFAERPEGSVSTLKIQRTQQEDSAVYLCASSLEGTSGIVSYNEQFFGPGTRLTVL.

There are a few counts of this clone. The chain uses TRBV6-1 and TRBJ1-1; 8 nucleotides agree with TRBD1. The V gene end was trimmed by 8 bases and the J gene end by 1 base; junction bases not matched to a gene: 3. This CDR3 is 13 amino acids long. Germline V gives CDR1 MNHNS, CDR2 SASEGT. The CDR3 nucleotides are TGTGCCAGCCGGACAGGGCAGAACACTGAAGCTTTCTTT. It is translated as CASRTGQNTEAFF.

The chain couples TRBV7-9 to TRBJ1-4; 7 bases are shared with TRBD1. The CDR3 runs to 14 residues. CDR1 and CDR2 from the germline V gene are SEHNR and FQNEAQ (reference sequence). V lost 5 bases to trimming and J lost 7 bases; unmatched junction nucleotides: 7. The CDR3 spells CASSTMTGSEKLFF. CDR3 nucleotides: TGTGCCAGCAGCACAATGACAGGGAGTGAAAAACTGTTTTTT.

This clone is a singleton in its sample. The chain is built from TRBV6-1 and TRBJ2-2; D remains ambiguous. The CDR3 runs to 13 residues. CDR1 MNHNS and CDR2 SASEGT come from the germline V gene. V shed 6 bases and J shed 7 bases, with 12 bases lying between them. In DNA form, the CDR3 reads TGTGCCAGCAGGGAGCAAACGTTCGGGGAGCTGTTTTTT. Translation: CASREQTFGELFF.

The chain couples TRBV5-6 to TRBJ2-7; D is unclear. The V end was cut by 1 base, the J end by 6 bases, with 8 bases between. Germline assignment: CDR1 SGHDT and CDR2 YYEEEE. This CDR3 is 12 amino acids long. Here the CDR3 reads CASSLPGGEQYF. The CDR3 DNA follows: TGTGCCAGCAGCTTGCCCGGCGGCGAGCAGTACTTC.

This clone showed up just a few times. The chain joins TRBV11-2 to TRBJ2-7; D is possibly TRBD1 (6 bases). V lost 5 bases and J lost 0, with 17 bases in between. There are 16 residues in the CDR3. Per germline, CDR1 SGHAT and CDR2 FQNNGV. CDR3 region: CASSGGRQGSSYEQYF. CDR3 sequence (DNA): TGTGCCAGCAGCGGAGGACGTCAGGGGAGCTCCTACGAGCAGTACTTC.

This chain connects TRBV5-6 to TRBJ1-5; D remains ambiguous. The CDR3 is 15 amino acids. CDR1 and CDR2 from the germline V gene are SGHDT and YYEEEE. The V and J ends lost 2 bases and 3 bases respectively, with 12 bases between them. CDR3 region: CASSFAETFNQPQHF. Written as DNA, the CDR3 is TGTGCCAGCAGCTTCGCAGAGACCTTCAATCAGCCCCAGCATTTT.

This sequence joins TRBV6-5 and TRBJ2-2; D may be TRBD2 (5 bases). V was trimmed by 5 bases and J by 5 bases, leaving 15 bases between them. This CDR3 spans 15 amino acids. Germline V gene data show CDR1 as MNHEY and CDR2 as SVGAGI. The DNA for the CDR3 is TGTGCCAGCAGTCCCATTAGCGTTGGAACCGGGGAGCTGTTTTTT. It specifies CASSPISVGTGELFF.

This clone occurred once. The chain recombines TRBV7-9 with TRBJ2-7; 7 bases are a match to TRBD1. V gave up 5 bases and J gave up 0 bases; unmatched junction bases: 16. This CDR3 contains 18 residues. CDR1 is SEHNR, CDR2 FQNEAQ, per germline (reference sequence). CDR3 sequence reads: CASSTPPSGQFFSYEQYF. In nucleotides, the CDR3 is TGTGCCAGCAGCACCCCCCCCTCGGGACAGTTCTTCTCCTACGAGCAGTACTTC.

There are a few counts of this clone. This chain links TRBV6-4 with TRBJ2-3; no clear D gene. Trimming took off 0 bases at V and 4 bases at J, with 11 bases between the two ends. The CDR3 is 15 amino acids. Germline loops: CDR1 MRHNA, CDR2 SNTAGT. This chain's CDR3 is CASSDSADHPDTQYF. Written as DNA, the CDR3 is TGTGCCAGCAGTGACTCCGCCGATCATCCAGATACGCAGTATTTT.

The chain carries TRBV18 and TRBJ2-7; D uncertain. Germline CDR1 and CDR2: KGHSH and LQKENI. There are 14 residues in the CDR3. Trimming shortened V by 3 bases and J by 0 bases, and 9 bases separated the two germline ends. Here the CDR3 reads CASSPQRSSYEQYF. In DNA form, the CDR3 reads TGTGCCAGCTCACCCCAAAGGAGCTCCTACGAGCAGTACTTC.